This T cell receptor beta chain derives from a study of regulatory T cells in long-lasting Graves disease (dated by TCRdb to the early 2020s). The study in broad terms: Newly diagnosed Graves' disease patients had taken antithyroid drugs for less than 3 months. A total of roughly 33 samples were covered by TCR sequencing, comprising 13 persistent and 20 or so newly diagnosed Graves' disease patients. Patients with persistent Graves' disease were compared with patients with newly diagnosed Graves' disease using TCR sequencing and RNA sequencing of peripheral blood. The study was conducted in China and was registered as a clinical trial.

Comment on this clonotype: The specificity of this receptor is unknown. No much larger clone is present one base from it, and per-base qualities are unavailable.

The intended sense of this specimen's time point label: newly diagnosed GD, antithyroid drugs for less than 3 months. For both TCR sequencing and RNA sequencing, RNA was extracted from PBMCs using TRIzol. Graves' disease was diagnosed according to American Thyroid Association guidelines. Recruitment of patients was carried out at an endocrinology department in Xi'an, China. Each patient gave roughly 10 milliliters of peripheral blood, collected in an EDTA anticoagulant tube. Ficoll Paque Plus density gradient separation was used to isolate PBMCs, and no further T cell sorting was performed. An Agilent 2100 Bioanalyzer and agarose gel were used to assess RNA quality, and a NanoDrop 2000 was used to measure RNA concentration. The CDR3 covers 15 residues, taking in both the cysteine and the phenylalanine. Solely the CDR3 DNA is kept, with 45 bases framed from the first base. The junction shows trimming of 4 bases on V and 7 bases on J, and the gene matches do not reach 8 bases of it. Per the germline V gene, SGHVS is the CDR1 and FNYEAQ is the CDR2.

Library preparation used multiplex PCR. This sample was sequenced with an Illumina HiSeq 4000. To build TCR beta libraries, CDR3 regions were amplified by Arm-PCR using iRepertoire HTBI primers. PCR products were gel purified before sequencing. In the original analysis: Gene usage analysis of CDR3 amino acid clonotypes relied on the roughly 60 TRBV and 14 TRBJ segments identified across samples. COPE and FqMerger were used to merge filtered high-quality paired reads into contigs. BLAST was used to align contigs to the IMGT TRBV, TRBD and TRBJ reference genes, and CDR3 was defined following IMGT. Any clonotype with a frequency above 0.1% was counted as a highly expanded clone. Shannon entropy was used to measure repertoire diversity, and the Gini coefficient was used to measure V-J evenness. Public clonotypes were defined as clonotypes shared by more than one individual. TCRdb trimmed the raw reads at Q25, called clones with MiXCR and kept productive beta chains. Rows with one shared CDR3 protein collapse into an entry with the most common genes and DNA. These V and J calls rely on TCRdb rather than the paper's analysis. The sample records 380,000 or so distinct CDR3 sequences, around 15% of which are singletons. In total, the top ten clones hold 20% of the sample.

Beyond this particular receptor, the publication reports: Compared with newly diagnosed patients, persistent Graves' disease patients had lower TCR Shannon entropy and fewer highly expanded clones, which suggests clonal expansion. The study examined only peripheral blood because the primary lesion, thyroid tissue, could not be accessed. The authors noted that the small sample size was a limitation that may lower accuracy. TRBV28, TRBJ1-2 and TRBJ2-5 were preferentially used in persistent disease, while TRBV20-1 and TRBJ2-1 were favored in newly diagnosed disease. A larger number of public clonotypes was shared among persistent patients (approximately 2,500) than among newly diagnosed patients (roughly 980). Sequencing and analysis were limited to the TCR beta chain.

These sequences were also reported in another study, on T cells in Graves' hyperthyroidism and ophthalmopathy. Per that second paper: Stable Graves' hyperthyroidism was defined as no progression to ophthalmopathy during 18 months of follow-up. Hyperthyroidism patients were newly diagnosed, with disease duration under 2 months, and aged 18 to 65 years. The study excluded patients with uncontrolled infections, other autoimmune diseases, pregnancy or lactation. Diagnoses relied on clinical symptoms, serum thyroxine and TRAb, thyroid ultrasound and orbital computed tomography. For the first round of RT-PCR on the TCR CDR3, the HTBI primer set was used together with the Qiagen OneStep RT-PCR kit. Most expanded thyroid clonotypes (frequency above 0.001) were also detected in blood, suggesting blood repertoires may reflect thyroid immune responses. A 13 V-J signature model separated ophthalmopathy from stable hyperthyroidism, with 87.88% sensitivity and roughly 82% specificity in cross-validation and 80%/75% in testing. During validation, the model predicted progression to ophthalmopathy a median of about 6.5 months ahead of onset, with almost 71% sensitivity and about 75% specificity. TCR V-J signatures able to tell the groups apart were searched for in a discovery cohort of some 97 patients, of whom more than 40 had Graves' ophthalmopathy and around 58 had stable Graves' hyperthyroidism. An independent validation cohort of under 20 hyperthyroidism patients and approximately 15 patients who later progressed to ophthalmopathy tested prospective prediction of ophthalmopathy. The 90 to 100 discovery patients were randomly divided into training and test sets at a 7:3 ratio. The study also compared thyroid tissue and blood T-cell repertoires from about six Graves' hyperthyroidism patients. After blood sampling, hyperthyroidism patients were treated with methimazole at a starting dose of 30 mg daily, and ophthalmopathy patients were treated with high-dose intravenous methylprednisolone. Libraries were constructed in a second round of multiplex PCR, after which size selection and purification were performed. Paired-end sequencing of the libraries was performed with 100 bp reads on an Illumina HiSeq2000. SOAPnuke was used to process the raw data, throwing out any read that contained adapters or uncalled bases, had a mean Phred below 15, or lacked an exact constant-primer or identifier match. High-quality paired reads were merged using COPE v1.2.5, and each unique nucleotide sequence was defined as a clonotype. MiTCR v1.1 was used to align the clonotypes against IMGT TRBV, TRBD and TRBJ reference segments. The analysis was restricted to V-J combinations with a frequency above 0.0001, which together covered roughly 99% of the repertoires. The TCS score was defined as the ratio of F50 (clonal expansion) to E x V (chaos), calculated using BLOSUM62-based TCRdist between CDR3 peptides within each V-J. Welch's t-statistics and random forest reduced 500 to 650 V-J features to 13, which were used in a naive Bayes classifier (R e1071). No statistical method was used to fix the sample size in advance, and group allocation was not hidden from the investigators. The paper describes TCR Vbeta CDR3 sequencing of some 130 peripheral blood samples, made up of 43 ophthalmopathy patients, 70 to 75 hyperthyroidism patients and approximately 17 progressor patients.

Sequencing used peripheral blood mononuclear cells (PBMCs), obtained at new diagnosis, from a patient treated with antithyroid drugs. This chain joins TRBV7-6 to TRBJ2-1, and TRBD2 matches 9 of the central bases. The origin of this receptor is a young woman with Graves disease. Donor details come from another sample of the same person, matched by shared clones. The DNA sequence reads TGTGCCAGCAGCTCAATAGCGGGAGTTGGTAATGAGCAGTTCTTC. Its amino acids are CASSSIAGVGNEQFF.